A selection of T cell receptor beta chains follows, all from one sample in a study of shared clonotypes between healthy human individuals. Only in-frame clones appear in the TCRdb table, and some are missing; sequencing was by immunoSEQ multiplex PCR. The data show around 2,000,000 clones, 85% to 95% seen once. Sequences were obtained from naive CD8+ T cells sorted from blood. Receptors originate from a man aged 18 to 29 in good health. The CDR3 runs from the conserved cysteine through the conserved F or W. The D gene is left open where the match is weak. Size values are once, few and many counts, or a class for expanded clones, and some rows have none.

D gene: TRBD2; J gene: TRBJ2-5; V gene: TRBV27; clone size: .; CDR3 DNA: TGTGCCAGCAGTACTCGGGGTAGCGGGGCTCAAGAGACCCAGTACTTC; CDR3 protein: CASSTRGSGAQETQYF
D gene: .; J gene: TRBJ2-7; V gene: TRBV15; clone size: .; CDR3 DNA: TGTGCCACCAGCCTGCGGGACACACTCTACGATCAGTACTTC; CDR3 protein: CATSLRDTLYDQYF
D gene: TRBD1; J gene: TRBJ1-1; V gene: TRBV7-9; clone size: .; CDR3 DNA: TGTGCCAGCTCCGGGGACAGGGGAACTGAAGCTTTCTTT; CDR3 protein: CASSGDRGTEAFF
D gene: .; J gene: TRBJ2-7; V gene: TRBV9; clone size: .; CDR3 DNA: TGTGCCAGCAGCCCAAGGGTCCTAACCTACGAGCAGTACTTC; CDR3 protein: CASSPRVLTYEQYF
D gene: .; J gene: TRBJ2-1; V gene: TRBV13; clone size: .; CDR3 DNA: TGTGCCAGCAGCTTAAGAGGCGCCCGGGGGAATGAGCAGTTCTTC; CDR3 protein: CASSLRGARGNEQFF
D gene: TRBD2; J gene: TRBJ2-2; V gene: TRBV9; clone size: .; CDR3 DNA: TGTGCCAGCAGCGTAGAGGGACTAGCCACCGGGGAGCTGTTTTTT; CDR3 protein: CASSVEGLATGELFF
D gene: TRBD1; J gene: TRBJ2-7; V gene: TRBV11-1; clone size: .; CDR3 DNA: TGTGCCAGCAGCTCGGAGGGACAGGGCTACGAGCAGTACTTC; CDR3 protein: CASSSEGQGYEQYF
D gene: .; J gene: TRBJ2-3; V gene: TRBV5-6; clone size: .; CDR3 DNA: TGTGCCAGCAGCTACCCTAGCGAGGAGAATATGGATACGCAGTATTTT; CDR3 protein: CASSYPSEENMDTQYF
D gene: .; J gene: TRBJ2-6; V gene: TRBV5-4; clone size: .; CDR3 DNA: TGTGCCAGCAGCTTGGTCTCTGGGGCCAACGTCCTGACTTTC; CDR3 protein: CASSLVSGANVLTF
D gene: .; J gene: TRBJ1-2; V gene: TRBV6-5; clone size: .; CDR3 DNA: TGTGCCAGCAGCCCCACGGGAAACTATGGCTACACCTTC; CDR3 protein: CASSPTGNYGYTF
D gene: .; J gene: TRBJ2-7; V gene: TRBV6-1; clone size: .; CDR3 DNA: TGTGCCAGCAGTGAACTCGAGGGTCCCACACCCTACGAGCAGTACTTC; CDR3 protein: CASSELEGPTPYEQYF
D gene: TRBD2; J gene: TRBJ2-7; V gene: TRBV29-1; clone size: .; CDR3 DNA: TGCAGCGTCAGACTAGCGGGAGGGAGAGGGGAGCAGTACTTC; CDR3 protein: CSVRLAGGRGEQYF
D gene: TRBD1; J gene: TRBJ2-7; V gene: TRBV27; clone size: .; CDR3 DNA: TGTGCCAGCAGTATAACAGGGGAGACGGGCGAGCAGTACTTC; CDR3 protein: CASSITGETGEQYF
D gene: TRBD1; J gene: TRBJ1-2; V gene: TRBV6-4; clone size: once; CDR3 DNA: TGTGCCAGCAGTTATTCCGGGACAGGGTTTGGCTACACCTTC; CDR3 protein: CASSYSGTGFGYTF
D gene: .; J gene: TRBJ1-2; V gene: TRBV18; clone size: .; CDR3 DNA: TGTGCCAGCTCACAACAGTTCCCAGACTATGGCTACACCTTC; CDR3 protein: CASSQQFPDYGYTF
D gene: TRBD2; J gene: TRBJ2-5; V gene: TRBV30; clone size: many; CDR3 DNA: TGTGCCTGGAGTGGGAGCGGGGGGGTCACGGAGACCCAGTACTTC; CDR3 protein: CAWSGSGGVTETQYF
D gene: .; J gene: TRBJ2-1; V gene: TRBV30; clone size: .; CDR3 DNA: TGTGCCTGGAGTCCAGCAGGGAATGAGCAGTTCTTC; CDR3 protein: CAWSPAGNEQFF
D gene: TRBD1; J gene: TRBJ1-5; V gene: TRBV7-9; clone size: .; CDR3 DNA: TGTGCCAGCAGCTTAGTCGGGACAGGGGCTATTAGCAATCAGCCCCAGCATTTT; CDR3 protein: CASSLVGTGAISNQPQHF
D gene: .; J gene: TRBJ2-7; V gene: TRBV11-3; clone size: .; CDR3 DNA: TGTGCCAGCAGCTTAGTAGCGGTCCTCTTAGAGCAGTACTTC; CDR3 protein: CASSLVAVLLEQYF
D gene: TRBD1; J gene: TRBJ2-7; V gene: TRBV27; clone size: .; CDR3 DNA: TGTGCCAGCAGTTTAGGACAGGGTGTGCCCTACGAGCAGTACTTC; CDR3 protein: CASSLGQGVPYEQYF
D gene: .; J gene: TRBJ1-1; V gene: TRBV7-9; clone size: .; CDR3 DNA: TGTGCCAGCAGCTTAGGGGGTTGGGACACTGAAGCTTTCTTT; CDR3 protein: CASSLGGWDTEAFF
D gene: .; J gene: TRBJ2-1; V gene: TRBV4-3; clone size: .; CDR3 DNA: TGCGCCAGCAGCCAAGATTCGGGTAATGAGCAGTTCTTC; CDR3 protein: CASSQDSGNEQFF
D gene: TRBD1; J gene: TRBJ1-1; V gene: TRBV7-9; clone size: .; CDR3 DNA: TGTGCCAGCAGCTTAGATGGGACAGGGGGTCCAACTGAAGCTTTCTTT; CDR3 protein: CASSLDGTGGPTEAFF
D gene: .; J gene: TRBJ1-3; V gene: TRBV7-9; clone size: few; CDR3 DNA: TGTGCCAGCAGCGGTGTAAAAATTGGATCTGGAAACACCATATATTTT; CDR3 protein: CASSGVKIGSGNTIYF
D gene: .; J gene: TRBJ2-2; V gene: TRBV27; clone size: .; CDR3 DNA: TGTGCCAGCAGTGCGCGGATTTACACCGGGGAGCTGTTTTTT; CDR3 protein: CASSARIYTGELFF
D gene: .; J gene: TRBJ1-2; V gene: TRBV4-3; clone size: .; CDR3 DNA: TGCGCCAGCAGCCAAGAACCGGGCGGACTCTCAAACTATGGCTACACCTTC; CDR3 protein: CASSQEPGGLSNYGYTF
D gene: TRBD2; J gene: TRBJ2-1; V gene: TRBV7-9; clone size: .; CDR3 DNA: TGTGCCAGCAGCTTAGCGCTAGCGGGAGGCTCGGATGAGCAGTTCTTC; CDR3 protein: CASSLALAGGSDEQFF
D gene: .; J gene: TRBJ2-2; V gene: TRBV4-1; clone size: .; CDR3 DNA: TGCGCCAGCAGCCACCGGACAGAGAACACCGGGGAGCTGTTTTTT; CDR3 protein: CASSHRTENTGELFF